A selection of T cell receptor beta chains follows, all from one sample in a study of T-cell reconstitution after alpha-beta-depleted transplantation in children. TCRdb processed the PCR reads anew with MiXCR; each CDR3 protein has one entry. The repertoire holds roughly 500,000 distinct CDR3 sequences, with around 12% as singletons. Sample: PBMCs from the stem cell graft donor, taken from the stem cell graft. The origin of the receptors is a human donor who donated a stem cell graft to a child with combined immunodeficiency. CDR3s include the opening cysteine and the closing phenylalanine or tryptophan. The order of the fields is clone size, D gene, V gene, J gene, CDR3 DNA, CDR3 protein. D genes are given only for firm matches. Only some rows state a clone size, as once, few, many or a class for expanded clones.

clone_size: NA; d_call: NA; v_call: TRBV29-1; j_call: TRBJ2-4; cdr3_nt: TGCAGCGTGTCTTCGACAATGGGCTCCCGGTTGGGCATTCAGTACTTC; cdr3_aa: CSVSSTMGSRLGIQYF
clone_size: few; d_call: TRBD2; v_call: TRBV24-1; j_call: TRBJ2-1; cdr3_nt: TGTGCCACCAGTGATTGGTTTAGCGGGAGCCCGAATGAGCAGTTCTTC; cdr3_aa: CATSDWFSGSPNEQFF
clone_size: NA; d_call: NA; v_call: TRBV20-1; j_call: TRBJ2-5; cdr3_nt: TGCAGTGCCGTGGGAGTCTCCGGTGGGACCCAGTACTTC; cdr3_aa: CSAVGVSGGTQYF
clone_size: few; d_call: NA; v_call: TRBV7-2; j_call: TRBJ2-3; cdr3_nt: TGTGCCAGCAGCTTTAGCCGGGCTTCTAGCACAGATACGCAGTATTTT; cdr3_aa: CASSFSRASSTDTQYF
clone_size: many; d_call: NA; v_call: TRBV12-3/TRBV12-4; j_call: TRBJ1-2; cdr3_nt: TGTGCCAGCAGTTTAAGGGGGAGCTATGGCTACACCTTC; cdr3_aa: CASSLRGSYGYTF
clone_size: many; d_call: TRBD1; v_call: TRBV20-1; j_call: TRBJ1-1; cdr3_nt: TGCAGTGCACAGGGACAGGGAGATACTGAAGCTTTCTTT; cdr3_aa: CSAQGQGDTEAFF
clone_size: few; d_call: NA; v_call: TRBV6-2/TRBV6-3; j_call: TRBJ2-3; cdr3_nt: TGTGCCAGCAGTTACCCCAACGGACAGTTTTACACAGATACGCAGTATTTT; cdr3_aa: CASSYPNGQFYTDTQYF
clone_size: few; d_call: TRBD1; v_call: TRBV7-9; j_call: TRBJ2-7; cdr3_nt: TGTGCCAGCAGCCTCCCTGGGACAGCTCCCTACGAGCAGTACTTC; cdr3_aa: CASSLPGTAPYEQYF
clone_size: many; d_call: TRBD1; v_call: TRBV12-3/TRBV12-4; j_call: TRBJ2-1; cdr3_nt: TGTGCCAGCAGCTGGACAGGGGAATACAATGAGCAGTTCTTC; cdr3_aa: CASSWTGEYNEQFF
clone_size: few; d_call: TRBD2; v_call: TRBV20-1; j_call: TRBJ2-1; cdr3_nt: TGCAGTGCTAGATGGCCTGGAGCGGGAGTACCGAATGAGCAGTTCTTC; cdr3_aa: CSARWPGAGVPNEQFF
clone_size: NA; d_call: NA; v_call: TRBV6-4; j_call: TRBJ1-1; cdr3_nt: TGTGCCAGCAGTGAAGGGGCGGCCACTGAAGCTTTCTTT; cdr3_aa: CASSEGAATEAFF
clone_size: few; d_call: TRBD1; v_call: TRBV4-1; j_call: TRBJ2-7; cdr3_nt: TGCGCCAGCAGCCAAGGACAGGGGGCTATAGACGAGCAGTACTTC; cdr3_aa: CASSQGQGAIDEQYF
clone_size: NA; d_call: NA; v_call: TRBV12-3/TRBV12-4; j_call: TRBJ2-3; cdr3_nt: TGTGCCAGCAGTTTAGATGGTTGGGCAACTAAGCTCGGCGCAGATACGCAGTATTTT; cdr3_aa: CASSLDGWATKLGADTQYF
clone_size: few; d_call: NA; v_call: TRBV13; j_call: TRBJ2-7; cdr3_nt: TGTGCCAGCAGGCTCCTGGACAGCCTTGTAGGGGAGCAGTACTTC; cdr3_aa: CASRLLDSLVGEQYF
clone_size: NA; d_call: TRBD1; v_call: TRBV25-1; j_call: TRBJ2-5; cdr3_nt: TGTGCCAGCAGTAATACAGGGGGACTGGAGACCCAGTACTTC; cdr3_aa: CASSNTGGLETQYF
clone_size: few; d_call: TRBD2; v_call: TRBV18; j_call: TRBJ2-7; cdr3_nt: TGTGCCAGCTCACCAATCGGGACTAGCGGGTTCTACGAGCAGTACTTC; cdr3_aa: CASSPIGTSGFYEQYF
clone_size: many; d_call: NA; v_call: TRBV24-1; j_call: TRBJ2-3; cdr3_nt: TGTGCCACCAGTGATGTATACAGGGAGCATACGCAGTATTTT; cdr3_aa: CATSDVYREHTQYF
clone_size: few; d_call: TRBD1; v_call: TRBV29-1; j_call: TRBJ2-1; cdr3_nt: TGCAGCGTTCCGGACAGGATGGGAAAATACAATGAGCAGTTCTTC; cdr3_aa: CSVPDRMGKYNEQFF
clone_size: NA; d_call: TRBD1; v_call: TRBV29-1; j_call: TRBJ1-1; cdr3_nt: TGCAGCGTCAACAACAGGGGGCAAAGGGGCACTGAAGCTTTCTTT; cdr3_aa: CSVNNRGQRGTEAFF
clone_size: many; d_call: TRBD2; v_call: TRBV5-1; j_call: TRBJ2-5; cdr3_nt: TGCGCCAGCAGCATCGGGACTAGCGGGGGAGAGACCCAGTACTTC; cdr3_aa: CASSIGTSGGETQYF
clone_size: few; d_call: NA; v_call: TRBV7-2; j_call: TRBJ1-5; cdr3_nt: TGTGCCAGCAGCTTAGTTGGGCTTTTTAGCAATCAGCCCCAGCATTTT; cdr3_aa: CASSLVGLFSNQPQHF
clone_size: many; d_call: TRBD1; v_call: TRBV7-6; j_call: TRBJ2-1; cdr3_nt: TGTGCCAGCAGCACCGGGACAGCTTACAATGAGCAGTTCTTC; cdr3_aa: CASSTGTAYNEQFF
clone_size: few; d_call: NA; v_call: TRBV7-2; j_call: TRBJ2-7; cdr3_nt: TGTGCCAGCAGCTCCCAGATGGGCTCCTACGAGCAGTACTTC; cdr3_aa: CASSSQMGSYEQYF
clone_size: NA; d_call: NA; v_call: TRBV6-2/TRBV6-3; j_call: TRBJ2-5; cdr3_nt: TGTGCCAGCAGTTACTCGGCTGGCGGGCAAGAGACCCAGTACTTC; cdr3_aa: CASSYSAGGQETQYF
clone_size: many; d_call: TRBD2; v_call: TRBV27; j_call: TRBJ2-1; cdr3_nt: TGTGCCAGCAGTCCTAGCGGGGCCTACAATGAGCAGTTCTTC; cdr3_aa: CASSPSGAYNEQFF
clone_size: many; d_call: TRBD2; v_call: TRBV12-3/TRBV12-4; j_call: TRBJ2-1; cdr3_nt: TGTGCCAGCAGTAACAGCGGGATCTACAATGAGCAGTTCTTC; cdr3_aa: CASSNSGIYNEQFF
clone_size: few; d_call: TRBD1; v_call: TRBV20-1; j_call: TRBJ2-6; cdr3_nt: TGCAGTGCTAGAGATCAGGGACAGGGGGCCTCTGGGGCCAACGTCCTGACTTTC; cdr3_aa: CSARDQGQGASGANVLTF
clone_size: NA; d_call: TRBD1; v_call: TRBV4-2; j_call: TRBJ2-2; cdr3_nt: TGTGCCAGCAGCCCAGGGGGCTCTGGGGAGCTGTTTTTT; cdr3_aa: CASSPGGSGELFF
clone_size: few; d_call: NA; v_call: TRBV20-1; j_call: TRBJ2-7; cdr3_nt: TGCAGTGCTAGGGAACAGGGTGGCGGGGTTAGGTACGAGCAGTACTTC; cdr3_aa: CSAREQGGGVRYEQYF
clone_size: NA; d_call: NA; v_call: TRBV6-1; j_call: TRBJ1-1; cdr3_nt: TGTGCCAGCTGTAGTACAGCCAACACTGAAGCTTTCTTT; cdr3_aa: CASCSTANTEAFF